These T cell receptor beta chains were read from a single sample in a study of T cells after posttransplantation cyclophosphamide. Method: immunoSEQ multiplex PCR; TCRdb's copy keeps in-frame clones and lacks some. The table has about 66,000 clones, over 85% seen once. The sequencing input was PBMCs. These receptors were obtained from a woman in her thirties in good health and a related stem cell transplant donor. CDR3s include the opening cysteine and the closing phenylalanine or tryptophan. Each record gives: V gene, D gene, clone size, J gene, CDR3 DNA, CDR3 protein. A D gene is named only where the DNA matches it firmly. A row's size may be missing; if present it is once, few, many or a size class.

TRBV5-4,NA,NA,TRBJ1-3,TGTGCCAGCAGCTGGGACATCTCTGGAAACACCATATATTTT,CASSWDISGNTIYF
TRBV2,NA,NA,TRBJ1-2,TGTGCCAGCAGTGAATACAGCAATAACTATGGCTACACCTTC,CASSEYSNNYGYTF
TRBV10-3,NA,NA,TRBJ1-6,TGTGCCATCAGTCCCGGGGACTATAATTCACCCCTCCACTTT,CAISPGDYNSPLHF
TRBV5-4,TRBD2,NA,TRBJ2-5,TGTGCCAGCAGCCTAGGGACTATGGGAGAGACCCAGTACTTC,CASSLGTMGETQYF
TRBV18,TRBD1,NA,TRBJ1-2,TGTGCCAGCTCACCCGCAGGGGGTAGCTATGGCTACACCTTC,CASSPAGGSYGYTF
TRBV30,NA,NA,TRBJ2-5,TGTGCCTGGAGTTCCCCAGGGACGTTCCCGACCCAGTACTTC,CAWSSPGTFPTQYF
TRBV18,NA,NA,TRBJ2-3,TGTGCCAGCTCACCTAGCATGACAGATACGCAGTATTTT,CASSPSMTDTQYF
TRBV5-4,NA,NA,TRBJ2-7,TGTGCCAGCAGCTTGGGCCACAACACCCTATCCGAGCAGTACTTC,CASSLGHNTLSEQYF
TRBV5-4,TRBD1,NA,TRBJ2-5,TGTGCCAGCAGCTGGGACAGGGGGGCAGAGACCCAGTACTTC,CASSWDRGAETQYF
TRBV5-6,NA,NA,TRBJ1-1,TGTGCCAGCAGCCCCTTACGAATGAACACTGAAGCTTTCTTT,CASSPLRMNTEAFF
TRBV15,NA,NA,TRBJ2-7,TGTGCCACCAGCAGAGCTCTAGCCGAGCAGTACTTC,CATSRALAEQYF
TRBV5-1,NA,NA,TRBJ1-4,TGCGCCAGCAGGAGAACAACTAATGAAAAACTGTTTTTT,CASRRTTNEKLFF
TRBV5-4,NA,NA,TRBJ1-4,TGTGCCAGCAGCTTGATCGGGGCACGGAAGGATGAAAAACTGTTTTTT,CASSLIGARKDEKLFF
TRBV6-4,NA,NA,TRBJ2-2,TGTGCCAGCAGTGGACAGTCGAACACCGGGGAGCTGTTTTTT,CASSGQSNTGELFF
TRBV4-2,TRBD2,NA,TRBJ2-7,TGTGCCAGCAGCCAGGCTACGGGACTAGCGGGCGAGCAGTACTTC,CASSQATGLAGEQYF
TRBV10-3,NA,NA,TRBJ1-2,TGTGCCATCAGAAGAGGTATATATGGCTACACCTTC,CAIRRGIYGYTF
TRBV7-2,NA,NA,TRBJ2-7,TGTGCCAGCAGCTTAACATCGGACTCCTACGAGCAGTACTTC,CASSLTSDSYEQYF
TRBV7-6,TRBD1,NA,TRBJ2-3,TGTGCCAGCAGCTTAGGACAGGGGCGCACAGATACGCAGTATTTT,CASSLGQGRTDTQYF
TRBV7-9,NA,NA,TRBJ1-4,TGTGCCAGCAGCTCTCAAACAGTTGCAACTAATGAAAAACTGTTTTTT,CASSSQTVATNEKLFF
TRBV28,NA,once,TRBJ1-2,TGTGCCAGCTACACCTCCGGGTATGGCTACACCTTC,CASYTSGYGYTF
TRBV9,NA,NA,TRBJ1-6,TGTGCCAGCAGCGTAAAGGGCTCCTATAATTCACCCCTCCACTTT,CASSVKGSYNSPLHF
TRBV20-1,NA,NA,TRBJ1-4,TGCAGTGCTCATGATAATGAAAAACTGTTTTTT,CSAHDNEKLFF
TRBV12-2,NA,NA,TRBJ2-1,TGTGCAAGTCGCTTAGGGGAACCAGGGGGCAATGAGCAGTTCTTC,CASRLGEPGGNEQFF
TRBV7-2,TRBD1,NA,TRBJ1-2,TGTGCCAGCAGCTCCCAAGGACAGGCCAACTATGGCTACACCTTC,CASSSQGQANYGYTF
TRBV6-5,NA,NA,TRBJ1-2,TGTGCCAGCCGGCGGGGGGGGCACTATGGCTACACCTTC,CASRRGGHYGYTF
TRBV7-9,NA,NA,TRBJ1-5,TGTGCCAGCAGCTTGGGAAATCAGCCCCAGCATTTT,CASSLGNQPQHF
TRBV7-2,NA,NA,TRBJ1-6,TGTGCCAGCAGCTCATCGGGTACCTCCTATAATTCACCCCTCCACTTT,CASSSSGTSYNSPLHF
TRBV6-6,NA,NA,TRBJ1-2,TGTGCCAGCAGTTACAGGGAAGGAAGAAACTATGGCTACACCTTC,CASSYREGRNYGYTF
TRBV7-2,NA,NA,TRBJ1-2,TGTGCCAGCAGCTTAGGGCCGGGACGGCTGAACTATGGCTACACCTTC,CASSLGPGRLNYGYTF
TRBV18,NA,once,TRBJ1-5,TGTGCCAGCTCACCAGGAAGCAATCAGCCCCAGCATTTT,CASSPGSNQPQHF
TRBV9,TRBD1,NA,TRBJ2-2,TGTGCCAGCAGATTAGACAGGGGTATTAACACCGGGGAGCTGTTTTTT,CASRLDRGINTGELFF
TRBV7-2,NA,NA,TRBJ2-7,TGTGCCAGCAGCGGGCTCTACGAGCAGTACTTC,CASSGLYEQYF
TRBV11-2,NA,NA,TRBJ2-2,TGTGCCAGCAGAGCAACAGTTGTAAACACCGGGGAGCTGTTTTTT,CASRATVVNTGELFF
TRBV25-1,TRBD1,NA,TRBJ2-7,TGTGCCAGCAGAGACTCAGGGGGCTACGAGCAGTACTTC,CASRDSGGYEQYF
TRBV9,TRBD2,NA,TRBJ2-5,TGTGCCAGCAGCGTAGAGGCACTAGCGGGGGGAGAGACCCAGTACTTC,CASSVEALAGGETQYF
TRBV7-3,NA,NA,TRBJ2-1,TGTGCCAGCAGCACCGCTAATAAGGAGCAGTTCTTC,CASSTANKEQFF
TRBV2,TRBD1,once,TRBJ1-1,TGTGCCAGCAGCGGGGACAGGGCGGGGACTGAAGCTTTCTTT,CASSGDRAGTEAFF
TRBV18,NA,NA,TRBJ2-7,TGTGCCAGCTCACCACCGACCGAGACCTACGAGCAGTACTTC,CASSPPTETYEQYF
TRBV18,NA,once,TRBJ1-5,TGTGCCAGCTCACCTCCCGGTAGCAATCAGCCCCAGCATTTT,CASSPPGSNQPQHF
TRBV7-2,NA,NA,TRBJ1-1,TGTGCCAGCAGCCAAGGAGGGGGAGTAGGGACTGAAGCTTTCTTT,CASSQGGGVGTEAFF
TRBV5-1,NA,NA,TRBJ1-1,TGCGCCAGCAGCATTGACAGCATGAACACTGAAGCTTTCTTT,CASSIDSMNTEAFF
TRBV28,TRBD1,NA,TRBJ1-2,TGTGCCAGCAGTTCCGGGACAGGGGCATTTTCCTATGGCTACACCTTC,CASSSGTGAFSYGYTF
TRBV7-2,TRBD1,NA,TRBJ1-5,TGTGCCAGCAGCTCCAGGACAGGGAGGGGTCAGCCCCAGCATTTT,CASSSRTGRGQPQHF
TRBV29-1,NA,NA,TRBJ1-2,TGCAGCGTTGGAGCTTCGGGAAACTATGGCTACACCTTC,CSVGASGNYGYTF
TRBV4-3,NA,NA,TRBJ1-2,TGCGCCAGCCATACGACTGGAGGGCTATCCTATGGCTACACCTTC,CASHTTGGLSYGYTF
TRBV27,NA,NA,TRBJ1-2,TGTGCCAGCAGTTTTCGTGGCAGGAACACCCCTAACTATGGCTACACCTTC,CASSFRGRNTPNYGYTF
TRBV7-2,TRBD2,NA,TRBJ2-2,TGTGCCAGCAGCCCTAGCGGTGTCGCCGGGGAGCTGTTTTTT,CASSPSGVAGELFF